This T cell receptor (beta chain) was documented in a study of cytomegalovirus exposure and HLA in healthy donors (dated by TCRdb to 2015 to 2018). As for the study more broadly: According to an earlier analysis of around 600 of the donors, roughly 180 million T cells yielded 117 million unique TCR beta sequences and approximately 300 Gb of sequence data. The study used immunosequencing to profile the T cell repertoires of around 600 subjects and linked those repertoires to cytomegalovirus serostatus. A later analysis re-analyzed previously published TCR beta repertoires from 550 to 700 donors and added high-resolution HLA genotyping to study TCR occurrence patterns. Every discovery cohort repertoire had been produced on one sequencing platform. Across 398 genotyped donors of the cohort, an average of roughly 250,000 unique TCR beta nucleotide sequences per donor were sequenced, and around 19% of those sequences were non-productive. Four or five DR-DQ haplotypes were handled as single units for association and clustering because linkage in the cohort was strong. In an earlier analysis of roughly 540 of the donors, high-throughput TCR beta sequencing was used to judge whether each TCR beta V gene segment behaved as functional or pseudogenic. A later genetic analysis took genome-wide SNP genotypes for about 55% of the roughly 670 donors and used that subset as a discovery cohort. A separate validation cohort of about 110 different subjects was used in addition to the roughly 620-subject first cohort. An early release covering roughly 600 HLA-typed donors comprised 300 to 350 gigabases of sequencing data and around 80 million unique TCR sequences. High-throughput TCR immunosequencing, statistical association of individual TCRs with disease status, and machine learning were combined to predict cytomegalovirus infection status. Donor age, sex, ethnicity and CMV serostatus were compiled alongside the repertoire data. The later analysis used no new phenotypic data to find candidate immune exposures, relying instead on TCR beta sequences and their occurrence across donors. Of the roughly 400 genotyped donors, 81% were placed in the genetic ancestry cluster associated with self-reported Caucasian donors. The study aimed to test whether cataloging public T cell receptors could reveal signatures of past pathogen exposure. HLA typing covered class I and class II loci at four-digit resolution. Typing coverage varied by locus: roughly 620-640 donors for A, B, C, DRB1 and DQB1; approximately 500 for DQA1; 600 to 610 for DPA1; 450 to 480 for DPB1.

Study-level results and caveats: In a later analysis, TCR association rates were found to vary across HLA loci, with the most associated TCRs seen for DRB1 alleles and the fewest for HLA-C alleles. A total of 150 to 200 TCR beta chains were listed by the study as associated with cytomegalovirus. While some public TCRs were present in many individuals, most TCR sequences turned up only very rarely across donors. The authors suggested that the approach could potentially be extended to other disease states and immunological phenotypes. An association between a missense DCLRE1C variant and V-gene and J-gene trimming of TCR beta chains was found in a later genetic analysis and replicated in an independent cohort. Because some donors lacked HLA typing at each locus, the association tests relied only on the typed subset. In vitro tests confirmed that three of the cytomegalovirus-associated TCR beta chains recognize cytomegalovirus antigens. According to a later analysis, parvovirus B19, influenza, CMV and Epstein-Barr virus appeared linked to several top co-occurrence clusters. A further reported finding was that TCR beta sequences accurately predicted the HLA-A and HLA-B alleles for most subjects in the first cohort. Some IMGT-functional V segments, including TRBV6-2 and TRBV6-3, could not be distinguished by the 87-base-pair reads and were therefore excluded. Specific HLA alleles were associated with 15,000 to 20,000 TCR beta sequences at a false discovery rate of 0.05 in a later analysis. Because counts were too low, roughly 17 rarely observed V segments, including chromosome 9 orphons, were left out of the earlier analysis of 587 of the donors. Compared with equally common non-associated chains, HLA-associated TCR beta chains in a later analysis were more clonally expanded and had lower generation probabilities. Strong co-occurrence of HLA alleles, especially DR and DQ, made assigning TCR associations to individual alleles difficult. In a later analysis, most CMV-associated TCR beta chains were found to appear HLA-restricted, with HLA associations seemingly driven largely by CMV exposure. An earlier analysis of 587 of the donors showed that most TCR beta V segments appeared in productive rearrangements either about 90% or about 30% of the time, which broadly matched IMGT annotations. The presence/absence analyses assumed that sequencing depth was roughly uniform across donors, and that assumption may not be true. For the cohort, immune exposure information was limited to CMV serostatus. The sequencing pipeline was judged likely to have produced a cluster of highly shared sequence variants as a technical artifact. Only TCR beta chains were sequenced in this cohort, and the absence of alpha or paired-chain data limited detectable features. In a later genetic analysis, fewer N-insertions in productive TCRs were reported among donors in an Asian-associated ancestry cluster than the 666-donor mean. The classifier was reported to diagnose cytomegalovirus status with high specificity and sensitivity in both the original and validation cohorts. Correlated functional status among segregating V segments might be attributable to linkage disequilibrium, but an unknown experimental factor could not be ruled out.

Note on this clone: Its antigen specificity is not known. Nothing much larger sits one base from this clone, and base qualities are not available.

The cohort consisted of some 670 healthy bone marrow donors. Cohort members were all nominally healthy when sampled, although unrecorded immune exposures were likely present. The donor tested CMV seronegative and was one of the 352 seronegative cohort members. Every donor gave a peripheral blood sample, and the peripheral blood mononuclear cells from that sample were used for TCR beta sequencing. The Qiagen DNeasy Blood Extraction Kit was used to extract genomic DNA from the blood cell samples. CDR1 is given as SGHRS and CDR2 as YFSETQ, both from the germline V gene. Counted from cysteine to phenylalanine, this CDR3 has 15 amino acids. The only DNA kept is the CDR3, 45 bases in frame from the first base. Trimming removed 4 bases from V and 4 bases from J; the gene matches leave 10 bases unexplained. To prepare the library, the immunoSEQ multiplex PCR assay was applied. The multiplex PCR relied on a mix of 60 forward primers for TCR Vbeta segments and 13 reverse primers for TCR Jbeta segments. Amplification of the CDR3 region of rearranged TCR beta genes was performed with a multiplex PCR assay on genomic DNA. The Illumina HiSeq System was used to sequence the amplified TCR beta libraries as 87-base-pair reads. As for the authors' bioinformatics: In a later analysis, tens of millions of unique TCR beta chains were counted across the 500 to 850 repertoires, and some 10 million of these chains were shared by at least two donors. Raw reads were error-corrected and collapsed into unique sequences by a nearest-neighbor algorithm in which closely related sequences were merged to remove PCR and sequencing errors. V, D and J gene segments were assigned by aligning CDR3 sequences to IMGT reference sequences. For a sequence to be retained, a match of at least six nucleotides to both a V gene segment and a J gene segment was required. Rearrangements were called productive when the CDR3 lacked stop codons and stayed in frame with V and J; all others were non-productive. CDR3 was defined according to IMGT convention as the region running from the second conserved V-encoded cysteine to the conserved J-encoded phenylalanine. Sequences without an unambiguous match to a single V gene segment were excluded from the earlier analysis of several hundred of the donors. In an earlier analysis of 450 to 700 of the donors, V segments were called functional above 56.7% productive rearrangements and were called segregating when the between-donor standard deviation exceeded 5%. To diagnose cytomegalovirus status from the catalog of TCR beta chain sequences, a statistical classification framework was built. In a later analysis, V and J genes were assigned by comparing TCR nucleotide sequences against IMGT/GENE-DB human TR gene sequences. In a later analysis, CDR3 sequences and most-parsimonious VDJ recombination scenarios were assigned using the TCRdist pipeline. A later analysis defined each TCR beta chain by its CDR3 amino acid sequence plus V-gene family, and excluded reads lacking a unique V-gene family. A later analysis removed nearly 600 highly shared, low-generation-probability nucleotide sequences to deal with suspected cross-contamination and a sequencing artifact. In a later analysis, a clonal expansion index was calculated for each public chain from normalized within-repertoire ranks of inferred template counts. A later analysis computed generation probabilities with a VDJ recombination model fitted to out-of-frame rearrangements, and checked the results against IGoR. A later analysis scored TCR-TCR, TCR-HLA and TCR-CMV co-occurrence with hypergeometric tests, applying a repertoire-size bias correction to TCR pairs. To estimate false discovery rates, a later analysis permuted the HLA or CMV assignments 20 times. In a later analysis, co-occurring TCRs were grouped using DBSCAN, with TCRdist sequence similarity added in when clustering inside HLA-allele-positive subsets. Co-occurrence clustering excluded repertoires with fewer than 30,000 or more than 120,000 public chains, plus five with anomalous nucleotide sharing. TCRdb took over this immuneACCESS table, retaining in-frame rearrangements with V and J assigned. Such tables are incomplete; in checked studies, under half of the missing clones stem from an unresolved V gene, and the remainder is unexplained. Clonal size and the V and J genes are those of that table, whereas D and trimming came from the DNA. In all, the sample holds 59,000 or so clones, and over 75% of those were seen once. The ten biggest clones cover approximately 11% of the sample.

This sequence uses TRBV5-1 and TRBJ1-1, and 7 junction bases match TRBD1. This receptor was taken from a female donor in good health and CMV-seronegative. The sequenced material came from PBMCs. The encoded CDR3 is CASSPEGARGTEAFF. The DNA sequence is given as TGCGCCAGCAGCCCGGAGGGGGCGCGTGGCACTGAAGCTTTCTTT.